A single sample gave rise to the 9 T cell receptor beta chains below, sequenced in a study of blood T cell repertoires in COVID-19. The assay was immunoSEQ multiplex PCR, and TCRdb's table has in-frame clones only and misses some. The sample lists about 27,000 clones; around 83% were seen once. The sample taken for sequencing was peripheral blood. The receptor set was obtained from a man between 65 and 85 years old with active COVID-19.

J is TRBJ1-6 and V is TRBV14, with a possible D match to TRBD1 (6 bases). Trimming left V 4 bases short and J 0 bases short, with 7 bases between. From germline, CDR1 is SGHDN and CDR2 FVKESK. This CDR3 has 15 residues. The CDR3 DNA reads as TGTGCCAGCAGCCTCAGGGGCTCCTATAATTCACCCCTCCACTTT. This sequence encodes CASSLRGSYNSPLHF. Combining the CDR3 with reference TRBV14 and TRBJ1-6 gives the whole variable domain EAGVTQFPSHSVIEKGQTVTLRCDPISGHDNLYWYRRVMGKEIKFLLHFVKESKQDESGMPNNRFLAERTGGTYSTLKVQPAELEDSGVYFCASSLRGSYNSPLHFGNGTRLTVT.

This sequence joins TRBV27 and TRBJ2-4; maybe TRBD2 (6 bases). V lost 3 bases and J 2 bases, leaving 14 bases between the germline ends. The germline CDR1 and CDR2 sequences are MNHEY and SMNVEV (reference sequence). This CDR3 comprises 16 residues. The CDR3 DNA sequence: TGTGCCAGCAGTTTTGCAGCGGGTTTTCCCAAAAACATTCAGTACTTC. Its protein product is CASSFAAGFPKNIQYF.

This chain uses TRBV7-9 with TRBJ1-2; D is perhaps TRBD1 (6 bases). From germline, CDR1 is SEHNR and CDR2 FQNEAQ (reference sequence). V was cut by 2 bases and J by 14 bases, with 21 bases left in between. This CDR3 has 14 amino acids. The CDR3 sequence is CASSLPPRTAPYTF. CDR3 DNA sequence: TGTGCCAGCAGCTTACCCCCAAGGACAGCCCCTTATACCTTC.

The V gene is TRBV27, the J gene TRBJ1-1; 8 nucleotides agree with TRBD1. V lost 5 bases, J lost 0 bases, and 8 bases stayed unmatched. Germline V gene sequence: CDR1 MNHEY, CDR2 SMNVEV (reference sequence). This CDR3 is built from 16 residues. CDR3 residues: CASSPRQGRVNTEAFF. Here the CDR3 DNA reads TGTGCCAGCAGTCCTAGACAGGGGAGGGTGAACACTGAAGCTTTCTTT.

The rearrangement joins TRBV2 to TRBJ1-2; D unclear. The CDR3 runs 14 residues. Trimming pared 2 bases from V and 0 bases from J, leaving 7 bases between. CDR1 and CDR2 from the germline V gene are SNHLY and FYNNEI. The CDR3 is CASSENIANYGYTF. The CDR3 nucleotides read TGTGCCAGCAGTGAAAACATTGCTAACTATGGCTACACCTTC.

V is TRBV19 and J is TRBJ1-5, with D hard to call. V was pared by 5 bases and J by 2 bases, with 16 bases between. Per germline, CDR1 LNHDA and CDR2 SQIVND (reference sequence). The CDR3 is made up of 16 amino acids. The CDR3 DNA follows: TGTGCCAGTAGTTTCCCCACTAGGTCGGGCAATCAGCCCCAGCATTTT. Translated, it gives CASSFPTRSGNQPQHF. The entire variable domain, with the rest obtained from reference TRBV19 and TRBJ1-5, is as follows: DGGITQSPKYLFRKEGQNVTLSCEQNLNHDAMYWYRQDPGQGLRLIYYSQIVNDFQKGDIAEGYSVSREKKESFPLTVTSAQKNPTAFYLCASSFPTRSGNQPQHFGDGTRLSIL.

The chain joins TRBV7-3 to TRBJ2-2; D is ambiguous. V lost 2 bases and J lost 4, with 5 bases in between. This CDR3 is built from 13 residues. Germline CDR1 is SGHTA and CDR2 is FQGTGA. CDR3 in amino acids: CASSLSSTGELFF. CDR3 bases: TGTGCCAGCAGCTTATCCAGCACCGGGGAGCTGTTTTTT. Based on the CDR3 plus reference TRBV7-3 and TRBJ2-2, the full variable domain is GAGVSQTPSNKVTEKGKYVELRCDPISGHTALYWYRQSLGQGPEFLIYFQGTGAADDSGLPNDRFFAVRPEGSVSTLKIQRTERGDSAVYLCASSLSSTGELFFGEGSRLTVL.

This chain links TRBV5-1 with TRBJ2-7, with TRBD1 matching 9 bases. Germline V CDR1 and CDR2: SGHRS, YFSETQ. The V segment lost 5 bases and the J segment 3 bases; nucleotides outside the gene matches: 6. The CDR3 spans 14 residues. The CDR3 is CASREGTGNYEQYF. The CDR3 DNA reads as TGCGCCAGCAGAGAAGGGACAGGGAACTACGAGCAGTACTTC. The full variable domain, its missing parts supplied by reference TRBV5-1 and TRBJ2-7, is KAGVTQTPRYLIKTRGQQVTLSCSPISGHRSVSWYQQTPGQGLQFLFEYFSETQRNKGNFPGRFSGRQFSNSRSEMNVSTLELGDSALYLCASREGTGNYEQYFGPGTRLTVT.

V and J are TRBV7-9 and TRBJ1-2; D gene unclear. CDR3 size: 12 residues. Germline loops: CDR1 SEHNR, CDR2 FQNEAQ (reference sequence). Trimming removed 3 bases from V and 4 bases from J, with 6 bases in between. The chain's CDR3 is CASSFTLYGYTF. The CDR3 bases are TGTGCCAGCAGCTTCACTCTCTATGGCTACACCTTC.